Listed here are 31 T cell receptor beta chains from one sample, sequenced in a study of blood T cell repertoires in COVID-19. This table comes from immunoSEQ multiplex PCR, and its TCRdb copy is limited to in-frame clones, with some not included. The table lists 350,000 to 450,000 clones, roughly nine tenths of them singletons, with 1.5% to 2% in the top ten. Sequences were obtained from PBMCs or T cells enriched from blood (not recorded which). The source of these receptors is a woman in her twenties or thirties who had recovered from COVID-19.

The CDR3 protein is CAISISPSGSSYEQYF. The CDR3 coding sequence is TGTGCCATCAGTATCTCCCCTAGCGGGAGTAGCTACGAGCAGTACTTC. V usage is TRBV10-3 and J usage is TRBJ2-7; 10 bases line up with TRBD2. The CDR3 contains 16 residues. The germline V gene has CDR1 ENHRY and CDR2 SYGVKD. Trimming removed 5 bases from V and 3 bases from J; junction bases left unmatched: 10.

The chain couples TRBV19 to TRBJ2-7; 9 bases agree with TRBD2. Germline loops: CDR1 LNHDA, CDR2 SQIVND (reference sequence). This CDR3 contains 16 residues. V lost 5 bases and J lost 2; bases outside the gene matches: 10. CDR3 sequence: CASSPASGTPPYEQYF. CDR3 in DNA: TGTGCCAGTAGTCCAGCTAGCGGGACGCCCCCCTACGAGCAGTACTTC.

The V gene is TRBV7-2, the J gene TRBJ1-2; tentatively, D is TRBD1 (6 bases). The CDR3 spans 12 residues. Germline loops: CDR1 SGHTA, CDR2 FQGNSA. Trimming stripped 1 base from V and 6 bases from J, with 6 bases between. The CDR3 sequence: CASSLEGDGYTF. CDR3 sequence (DNA): TGTGCCAGCAGCTTAGAGGGGGATGGCTACACCTTC.

The chain combines TRBV3-1 (or the pseudogene TRBV3-2) with TRBJ2-1, with 9 positions matching TRBD1. After removal of 4 bases from V and 4 bases from J, the junction contained 20 bases not matched to a gene. This CDR3 region has 20 residues. The germline gives CDR1 LGHDT, CDR2 YNNKEL (reference sequence). The CDR3 reads CASSPVPGQGERGQYNEQFF. As DNA, the CDR3 is TGTGCCAGCAGCCCCGTCCCGGGACAGGGCGAACGGGGACAATACAATGAGCAGTTCTTC.

This clone occurred many times. The chain carries TRBV18 and TRBJ1-1, with TRBD1 matching over 8 bases. The CDR3 length is 14 residues. Germline V CDR1 and CDR2: KGHSH, LQKENI. Losses at the gene ends were 5 bases for V and 2 bases for J; bases not matched to a gene: 4. CDR3 protein: CASSSDRVNTEAFF. In DNA, the CDR3 is TGTGCCAGCTCATCGGACAGGGTTAACACTGAAGCTTTCTTT.

The rearrangement links TRBV2 to TRBJ2-7; no clear D gene. From germline, CDR1 is SNHLY and CDR2 FYNNEI. This CDR3 contains 10 residues. V lost 10 bases, J lost 3 bases, and 7 bases lay in between. This CDR3 is CATSFYEQYF. CDR3 sequence (DNA): TGTGCCACCTCCTTCTACGAGCAGTACTTC.

The chain employs TRBV28 and TRBJ1-2; 7 bases fit TRBD1. Germline trimming cut 6 bases from V and 1 base from J; bases unmatched to any gene: 8. The CDR3 runs to 15 residues. Germline values: CDR1 MDHEN, CDR2 SYDVKM. The chain's CDR3 is CASREGQRINYGYTF. The DNA of the CDR3 is TGTGCCAGCAGAGAGGGACAGCGAATTAACTATGGCTACACCTTC.

This rearrangement joins TRBV5-1 to TRBJ2-7, with D maybe TRBD1 (6 bases). The V end was cut by 1 base, the J end by 6 bases, with 8 bases between. The germline gives CDR1 SGHRS, CDR2 YFSETQ. This CDR3 spans 12 amino acids. CDR3 sequence reads: CASSLTGSEQYF. CDR3 DNA sequence: TGCGCCAGCAGCTTGACAGGGAGCGAGCAGTACTTC.

This clone was found once. This rearrangement joins TRBV27 to TRBJ2-1; a weak D match, TRBD2 (6 bases). This CDR3 spans 14 amino acids. V lost 3 bases and J lost 0, with 6 bases in between. The germline V gene has CDR1 MNHEY and CDR2 SMNVEV (reference sequence). The CDR3 sequence: CASSLGGSYNEQFF. For the CDR3, the DNA is TGTGCCAGCAGTTTGGGGGGCTCCTACAATGAGCAGTTCTTC.

The V gene is TRBV7-2, the J gene TRBJ2-3; TRBD1 is a possible D gene (6 bases). The CDR3 loop spans 16 amino acids. Looked up from germline, CDR1 is SGHTA and CDR2 is FQGNSA. V was shortened by 5 bases and J by 2 bases, with 17 bases between the two germline ends. The CDR3 coding sequence is TGTGCCAGCAGCCTAAAGGGGGTACTGAACACAGATACGCAGTATTTT. This translates into CASSLKGVLNTDTQYF.

The count of this clone is one. The genes are TRBV19 and TRBJ2-1; 7 bases are a match to TRBD2. Germline lookup yields CDR1 LNHDA and CDR2 SQIVND (reference sequence). CDR3 size: 15 residues. V lost 6 bases, J lost 4 bases, and 9 bases stayed unmatched. The CDR3 loop is CASRTQAGYYNEQFF. The CDR3 DNA sequence: TGTGCCAGTAGGACCCAAGCGGGGTATTACAATGAGCAGTTCTTC.

This clone was found once. The sample contains more than one DNA sequence encoding this CDR3. This sequence joins TRBV4-1 and TRBJ1-2; the match to TRBD1 covers 7 bases. V gave up 1 base and J gave up 5 bases; unmatched junction bases: 4. Germline CDR1 reads MGHRA; CDR2 reads YSYEKL. This CDR3 is 14 amino acids long. DNA for the CDR3: TGCGCCAGCAGCCAAGTAGGGACAGCATATGGCTACACCTTC. This codes for CASSQVGTAYGYTF.

CDR3 coding DNA: TGTGCCTGGAGGACTAGCGGGGGTGGGCATGAGCAGTTCTTC. It specifies CAWRTSGGGHEQFF. The chain is built from TRBV30 and TRBJ2-1, with 12 bases fitting TRBD2. The CDR3 is 14 residues long. The germline gives CDR1 GTSNPN, CDR2 SVGIG (reference sequence). V was pared by 3 bases and J by 8 bases, with 5 bases of the junction left unmatched. The full variable domain, completed using reference TRBV30 and TRBJ2-1, is SQTIHQWPATLVQPVGSPLSLECTVEGTSNPNLYWYRQAAGRGLQLLFYSVGIGQISSEVPQNLSASRPQDRQFILSSKKLLLSDSGFYLCAWRTSGGGHEQFFGPGTRLTVL.

The V gene is TRBV19, the J gene TRBJ2-1; 7 positions agree with TRBD2. The CDR3 consists of 13 residues. The V segment lost 3 bases and the J segment 9 bases; nucleotides outside the gene matches: 5. Germline-derived CDR1 and CDR2 are LNHDA and SQIVND (reference sequence). CDR3 residues: CASSMRGTAEQFF. CDR3 sequence (DNA): TGTGCCAGTAGTATGCGGGGGACGGCTGAGCAGTTCTTC. The full variable domain, in which reference TRBV19 and TRBJ2-1 provide the parts outside the CDR3, is DGGITQSPKYLFRKEGQNVTLSCEQNLNHDAMYWYRQDPGQGLRLIYYSQIVNDFQKGDIAEGYSVSREKKESFPLTVTSAQKNPTAFYLCASSMRGTAEQFFGPGTRLTVL.

The chain uses TRBV28 and TRBJ1-1; 8 nucleotides match TRBD1. The V gene's germline CDR1 is MDHEN and CDR2 SYDVKM. J lost 7 bases, V lost 3 bases, and 7 bases had no gene match. The CDR3 has 14 residues. CDR3 bases: TGTGCCAGCAGTTTGCCGGACAGGGAGGATGAAGCTTTCTTT. Residues: CASSLPDREDEAFF.

This sequence joins TRBV21-1 and TRBJ1-5; the D call in the table, TRBD1, was not verified against the DNA. TRBV21-1 is deemed a pseudogene. This CDR3 has 11 amino acids. CDR3 in DNA: TGTTACCTCCTAGGGGATCAGCCCCAGCATTTT. Encoded protein: CYLLGDQPQHF.

The V call is TRBV25-1, the J call TRBJ1-6, with D tentatively TRBD1 (5 bases). V was pared by 5 bases and J by 8 bases, with 16 bases between. This CDR3 region has 15 residues. CDR1 MGHDK and CDR2 SYGVNS come from the germline V gene. Here the CDR3 reads CASSTADKFDSPLHF. CDR3 in DNA: TGTGCCAGCAGTACCGCGGACAAATTTGATTCACCCCTCCACTTT.

The chain employs TRBV6-5 and TRBJ1-6; D uncertain. This CDR3 comprises 13 residues. V dropped 7 bases and J dropped 6 bases, with 10 bases sitting between them. Germline values: CDR1 MNHEY, CDR2 SVGAGI. CDR3 bases: TGTGCCAGCACCCGGTCGGGTAATTCACCCCTCCACTTT. Protein: CASTRSGNSPLHF.

The V and J genes are TRBV7-8 and TRBJ2-3, with 7 bases aligning to TRBD2. V lost 0 bases, J lost 1 base, and 7 bases stayed unmatched. The V gene's germline CDR1 is SGHVS and CDR2 FQNEAQ. The CDR3 runs to 17 residues. The CDR3 spells CASSLAAGVGRTDTQYF. In nucleotides, the CDR3 is TGTGCCAGCAGCTTAGCTGCGGGGGTTGGCCGCACAGATACGCAGTATTTT.

V usage is TRBV11-2 and J usage is TRBJ1-1; 7 nucleotides line up with TRBD1. The CDR3 consists of 17 residues. The ends lost 3 bases at V and 0 bases at J; junction bases unmatched: 10. Germline V gene data show CDR1 as SGHAT and CDR2 as FQNNGV. The CDR3 DNA follows: TGTGCCAGCAGCTTGGGCAGGGGGGATTTTATGAACACTGAAGCTTTCTTT. This sequence encodes CASSLGRGDFMNTEAFF. Complete variable domain (other parts from reference TRBV11-2 and TRBJ1-1): EAGVAQSPRYKIIEKRQSVAFWCNPISGHATLYWYQQILGQGPKLLIQFQNNGVVDDSQLPKDRFSAERLKGVDSTLKIQPAKLEDSAVYLCASSLGRGDFMNTEAFFGQGTRLTVV.

This chain connects TRBV18 to TRBJ1-1; 7 nucleotides agree with TRBD1. CDR3 size: 15 residues. With V trimmed by 6 bases and J by 2 bases, 9 bases remained unmatched. Germline assignment: CDR1 KGHSH and CDR2 LQKENI. The CDR3 reads CASSPWTGINTEAFF. The CDR3 coding sequence is TGTGCCAGCTCGCCCTGGACAGGAATAAACACTGAAGCTTTCTTT.

This chain links TRBV14 with TRBJ1-1; possible D gene TRBD1, 5 bases. From germline, CDR1 is SGHDN and CDR2 FVKESK. The V gene lost 2 bases and the J gene lost 3 bases, with 22 bases spanning the gap. The CDR3 contains 18 residues. DNA of the CDR3: TGTGCCAGCAGCCAAAAGGGTTTGTGGGGCGGAATAGACACTGAAGCTTTCTTT. It yields the protein CASSQKGLWGGIDTEAFF.

The genes are TRBV5-1 and TRBJ1-1; D gene ambiguous. The germline gives CDR1 SGHRS, CDR2 YFSETQ. The CDR3 spans 15 residues. V was trimmed by 0 bases and J by 4 bases, leaving 13 bases between them. CDR3 DNA sequence: TGCGCCAGCAGCTTGGCCTGGAAAGGGAGCACTGAAGCTTTCTTT. It is translated as CASSLAWKGSTEAFF.

Turning to this clone: Other DNA sequences of this sample code for an identical CDR3. The CDR3 DNA is TGTGCCAGCAGCCATTCGTCGTACGAGCAGTACTTC. It encodes CASSHSSYEQYF. The chain has TRBV3-1 (or the pseudogene TRBV3-2) and TRBJ2-7, with no clear D. Per the germline V gene, CDR1 is LGHDT and CDR2 is YNNKEL (reference sequence). This CDR3 is built from 12 residues. The V and J ends lost 3 bases and 4 bases respectively, with 7 bases between them.

The chain carries TRBV30 and TRBJ2-7; no clear D. This CDR3 has 14 residues. V lost 0 bases, J lost 9 bases, and 18 bases lay in between. CDR1 and CDR2 (germline): GTSNPN, SVGIG (reference sequence). The CDR3 region has the DNA TGTGCCTGGAGTGTAAATAGCCCAGACTTCGGGCAGTACTTC. This sequence encodes CAWSVNSPDFGQYF.

The chain couples TRBV9 to TRBJ2-5; the match to TRBD2 covers 11 bases. Germline CDR1 SGDLS, CDR2 YYNGEE. With 4 bases clipped from V and 2 bases from J, the junction kept 7 bases outside the gene matches. The CDR3 extends over 16 amino acids. CDR3 sequence reads: CASSPPSGGYQETQYF. CDR3 nucleotide sequence: TGTGCCAGCAGCCCCCCTAGCGGGGGGTATCAAGAGACCCAGTACTTC.

The V call is TRBV29-1, the J call TRBJ1-2; 7 positions match TRBD1. The V segment lost 4 bases and the J segment 0 bases; nucleotides outside the gene matches: 2. This CDR3 has 13 amino acids. The germline CDR1 and CDR2 sequences are SQVTM and ANQGSEA. The chain's CDR3 is CSVGTGSNYGYTF. CDR3 DNA: TGCAGCGTTGGGACAGGCTCTAACTATGGCTACACCTTC. Supplemented by reference TRBV29-1 and TRBJ1-2, the full variable domain reads SAVISQKPSRDICQRGTSLTIQCQVDSQVTMMFWYRQQPGQSLTLIATANQGSEATYESGFVIDKFPISRPNLTFSTLTVSNMSPEDSSIYLCSVGTGSNYGYTFGSGTRLTVV.

The CDR3 here is CASSLSDMAYEQYF. Written as DNA, the CDR3 is TGTGCCAGCAGTTTATCCGACATGGCCTACGAGCAGTACTTC. The chain uses TRBV28 and TRBJ2-7; no clear D. Deletions cut 1 base from V and 2 bases from J, with 9 bases between. CDR1 is MDHEN and CDR2 is SYDVKM in the germline V gene. The CDR3 loop spans 14 amino acids. The complete variable domain, with remaining parts taken from reference TRBV28 and TRBJ2-7, reads DVKVTQSSRYLVKRTGEKVFLECVQDMDHENMFWYRQDPGLGLRLIYFSYDVKMKEKGDIPEGYSVSREKKERFSLILESASTNQTSMYLCASSLSDMAYEQYFGPGTRLTVT.

V gene TRBV5-1 combines with J gene TRBJ1-2, with TRBD1 matching 7 bases. Germline CDR1 and CDR2: SGHRS and YFSETQ. The CDR3 contains 15 residues. The trim removed 0 bases at V and 4 bases at J, leaving 6 bases unmatched. The CDR3 is CASSLGTGDSYGYTF. The DNA of the CDR3 is TGCGCCAGCAGCTTGGGAACAGGGGACAGCTATGGCTACACCTTC.

The chain recombines TRBV6-9 with TRBJ1-2; D call uncertain. There are 11 residues in the CDR3. CDR1 is MNHGY, CDR2 SVAAGI, per germline. V was pared by 10 bases and J by 6 bases, with 12 bases between. This CDR3 reads CATSEVHGYTF. Here the CDR3 DNA reads TGTGCCACCTCAGAAGTTCATGGCTACACCTTC.

The chain couples TRBV30 to TRBJ1-5; D gene ambiguous. The CDR3 consists of 16 residues. Germline assignment: CDR1 GTSNPN and CDR2 SVGIG (reference sequence). The V gene lost 0 bases and the J gene lost 0 bases, with 12 bases spanning the gap. The CDR3: CAWSVRGRFSNQPQHF. The CDR3 DNA follows: TGTGCCTGGAGTGTACGAGGAAGGTTTAGCAATCAGCCCCAGCATTTT.